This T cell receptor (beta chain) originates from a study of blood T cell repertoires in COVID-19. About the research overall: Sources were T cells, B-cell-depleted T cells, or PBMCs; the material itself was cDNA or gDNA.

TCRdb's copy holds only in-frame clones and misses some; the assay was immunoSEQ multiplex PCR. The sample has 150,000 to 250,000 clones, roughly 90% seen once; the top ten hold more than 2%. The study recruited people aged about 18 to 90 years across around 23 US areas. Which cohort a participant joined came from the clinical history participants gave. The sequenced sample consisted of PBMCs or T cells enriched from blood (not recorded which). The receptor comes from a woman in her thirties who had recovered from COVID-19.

CDR3: CASSLHSAGNTEAFF. DNA of the CDR3: TGTGCCAGCAGCTTACATTCTGCGGGGAACACTGAAGCTTTCTTT. This rearrangement joins TRBV11-2 to TRBJ1-1, with unresolved D. The V end was cut by 2 bases, the J end by 1 base, with 11 bases between. This CDR3 comprises 15 residues. The germline V gene encodes CDR1 SGHAT and CDR2 FQNNGV.